What follows are 14 T cell receptor beta chains derived from one specimen sequenced in a study of blood T cell repertoires in COVID-19. Profiling relied on immunoSEQ multiplex PCR, and the TCRdb table lists in-frame clones only, not all of them. The table lists about 280,000 clones, around 90% of them singletons. Sequences were obtained from PBMCs or T cells enriched from blood (not recorded which). Every receptor here comes from a woman between 40 and 55 years old who had recovered from COVID-19.

The chain carries TRBV2 and TRBJ2-7, with 8 bases aligning to TRBD1. The CDR3 has 15 residues. Germline trimming cut 6 bases from V and 1 base from J; bases unmatched to any gene: 8. Germline CDR1 SNHLY, CDR2 FYNNEI. The CDR3 DNA is TGTGCCAGCAGGGCGGACAGGGCAATATCCTACGAGCAGTACTTC. It codes for CASRADRAISYEQYF.

The J gene is TRBJ2-5, the V gene TRBV2; 8 nucleotides agree with TRBD1. J gave up 5 bases and V 0 bases, and 8 bases lay outside the gene matches. This CDR3 is built from 16 residues. Looked up from germline, CDR1 is SNHLY and CDR2 is FYNNEI. CDR3 amino acids: CASSEAGQGIVETQYF. The CDR3 nucleotides are TGTGCCAGCAGTGAAGCAGGACAGGGAATAGTTGAGACCCAGTACTTC.

The V gene is TRBV18, the J gene TRBJ2-1, with 7 bases identical to TRBD2. Germline V gene data show CDR1 as KGHSH and CDR2 as LQKENI. The CDR3 spans 19 residues. Losses at the gene ends were 3 bases for V and 4 bases for J; bases not matched to a gene: 18. CDR3 sequence: CASSPGAHLGGSPYNEQFF. CDR3 nucleotide sequence: TGTGCCAGCTCACCGGGTGCCCATTTAGGCGGGAGCCCTTACAATGAGCAGTTCTTC.

The J gene is TRBJ2-1, the V gene TRBV28; 9 bases are shared with TRBD2. Germline V lookup: CDR1 MDHEN, CDR2 SYDVKM. Trimming removed 8 bases from V and 6 bases from J; junction bases left unmatched: 5. This CDR3 region has 13 residues. CDR3: CASLAGWFNEQFF. In DNA, the CDR3 is TGTGCCAGCCTAGCGGGATGGTTCAATGAGCAGTTCTTC.

The chain recombines TRBV28 with TRBJ1-1, with a tentative D call TRBD1 (6 bases). Trimming removed 7 bases at V and 0 bases at J, with 12 bases between. The CDR3 loop spans 14 amino acids. The V gene's germline CDR1 is MDHEN and CDR2 SYDVKM. The CDR3 sequence: CASISGGLNTEAFF. The CDR3 DNA reads TGTGCCAGCATTTCCGGGGGGCTGAACACTGAAGCTTTCTTT.

This clone was recorded a few times. This rearrangement joins TRBV30 to TRBJ2-2; D might be TRBD2 (5 bases). The CDR3 loop spans 16 amino acids. CDR1 GTSNPN and CDR2 SVGIG come from the germline V gene (reference sequence). V was cut by 0 bases and J by 6 bases, with 17 bases left in between. The CDR3 here is CAWSVWESFGAGELFF. In DNA form, the CDR3 reads TGTGCCTGGAGTGTCTGGGAGTCTTTTGGGGCCGGGGAGCTGTTTTTT.

About this clone itself: Distinct nucleotide sequences in the sample also encode this CDR3. The rearrangement joins TRBV28 to TRBJ1-2, with TRBD1 matching over 9 bases. Germline CDR1 and CDR2: MDHEN and SYDVKM. V trimming: 6 bases; J trimming: 2 bases; junction bases outside the gene matches: 1. This CDR3 region has 13 residues. CDR3 sequence: CASRTGGNYGYTF. CDR3 bases: TGTGCCAGCAGGACAGGGGGGAACTATGGCTACACCTTC.

This chain uses TRBV24-1 with TRBJ2-3; 8 bases agree with TRBD2. V shed 0 bases and J 5 bases; nucleotides not matched to a gene: 12. This CDR3 comprises 18 residues. Germline CDR1 KGHDR, CDR2 SFDVKD. The CDR3 sequence is CATSDLQSSGRDRDTQYF. The CDR3 DNA reads as TGTGCCACCAGTGATTTGCAGTCCAGCGGGAGAGATAGAGATACGCAGTATTTT.

The chain uses TRBV28 and TRBJ2-7; 8 bases align to TRBD1. Germline CDR1 and CDR2: MDHEN and SYDVKM. The V segment lost 1 base and the J segment 3 bases; nucleotides outside the gene matches: 5. The CDR3 extends over 15 amino acids. Written as DNA, the CDR3 is TGTGCCAGCAGTTTATTGACAGGGGCCAGCTACGAGCAGTACTTC. This sequence encodes CASSLLTGASYEQYF. Looking up the rest from reference TRBV28 and TRBJ2-7 gives the full variable domain: DVKVTQSSRYLVKRTGEKVFLECVQDMDHENMFWYRQDPGLGLRLIYFSYDVKMKEKGDIPEGYSVSREKKERFSLILESASTNQTSMYLCASSLLTGASYEQYFGPGTRLTVT.

The chain joins TRBV6-6 to TRBJ2-1, with D unresolved. Germline-derived CDR1 and CDR2 are MNHNY and SVGAGI (reference sequence). CDR3 length: 14 amino acids. V lost 6 bases and J lost 0, with 9 bases in between. The CDR3 nucleotides read TGTGCCAGCAGAAGCAAGAGCTCCTACAATGAGCAGTTCTTC. Its protein product is CASRSKSSYNEQFF.

V usage is TRBV6-2 or TRBV6-3 and J usage is TRBJ2-3; 9 nucleotides align to TRBD2. The CDR3 has 14 residues. CDR1 and CDR2 from the germline V gene are MNHEY and SVGEGT. V trimming: 5 bases; J trimming: 5 bases; junction bases outside the gene matches: 5. In nucleotides, the CDR3 is TGTGCCAGCAGTCCCTCTAGCGGGAAAGATACGCAGTATTTT. Its translation: CASSPSSGKDTQYF.

The J gene is TRBJ2-5, the V gene TRBV7-8; 7 bases are shared with TRBD2. The CDR3 contains 17 residues. V was clipped by 5 bases and J by 5 bases; unmatched bases: 17. CDR1 SGHVS and CDR2 FQNEAQ come from the germline V gene. The CDR3 DNA follows: TGTGCCAGCAGCCCGACAACCCCGGGACTACGGGGGGAGACCCAGTACTTC. This gives the protein CASSPTTPGLRGETQYF.

V gene TRBV7-2 combines with J gene TRBJ1-3, with 8 bases that match TRBD1. After removal of 3 bases from V and 3 bases from J, the junction contained 1 base not matched to a gene. The CDR3 runs 14 residues. CDR1 is SGHTA, CDR2 FQGNSA, per germline. CDR3 protein: CASSFDRGGNTIYF. The CDR3 region has the DNA TGTGCCAGCAGCTTTGACAGGGGTGGAAACACCATATATTTT.

The rearrangement joins TRBV7-8 to TRBJ2-3, with a possible D match to TRBD1 (5 bases). The germline V and J ends were trimmed by 2 bases and 0 bases, with 12 bases remaining between them. Germline CDR1 is SGHVS and CDR2 is FQNEAQ. The CDR3 consists of 16 residues. The CDR3 loop is CASSLRAGSSTDTQYF. Here the CDR3 DNA reads TGTGCCAGCAGCTTAAGGGCAGGGTCTAGCACAGATACGCAGTATTTT.